The present T cell receptor (beta chain) was sequenced within a study of neurological immune-mediated disorders. General study findings and limits: The multiple sclerosis repertoire cluster showed no association with any clinical or MRI feature. The authors stated that larger cohorts are needed. The greatest TCR clonal expansion occurred in HTLV-1-associated myelopathy and the least in multiple sclerosis, which fell below healthy controls.

This clonotype was detected many times. Its antigen is unknown. The CDR3 totals 13 residues. V was trimmed by 4 bases and J by 7 bases, leaving 9 bases between them. Germline CDR1 SGHDT, CDR2 YYEEEE. TCRdb called the 5' RACE reads again in MiXCR, with one record for every CDR3 protein. Here the sample spans about 95,000 distinct CDR3 sequences, roughly 3.5% being singletons. The genes are TRBV5-6 and TRBJ1-6; possible D gene TRBD1, 5 bases. This sequence originates from a young woman with multiple sclerosis. The sequenced material came from PBMCs. The DNA of the CDR3 is TGTGCCAGCAGCGGGACGGTGAATTCACCCCTCCACTTT. This codes for CASSGTVNSPLHF.